This TCR beta chain was recovered during a study of long-term antiretroviral therapy in people with HIV. Trimming pared 3 bases from V and 0 bases from J, leaving 13 bases between. Germline loops: CDR1 SNHLY, CDR2 FYNNEI. This CDR3 is built from 16 residues. Assay version v3.0 of immunoSEQ was used, and it was run at survey level. Each sample had sequencing targeting about 35,000-50,000 T-cell genomes. Using immunoSEQ multiplex PCR, the repertoire was profiled, and TCRdb retains in-frame clones only, with some absent. The data show about 30,000 clones, around 93% seen once. The V and J genes are TRBV2 and TRBJ2-3; D possibly corresponds to TRBD2 (5 bases). The source was unsorted PBMCs, collected approximately 7.4 years after starting antiretroviral therapy. The clonotype comes from a man in his fifties with HIV. CDR3 residues: CASSEDAGLSTDTQYF. CDR3 coding DNA: TGTGCCAGCAGTGAGGACGCGGGCCTAAGCACAGATACGCAGTATTTT.